This T cell receptor (beta chain) was found in a study of shared clonotypes between healthy human individuals. Broader study findings: Sequencing depth was expected to influence donor clonotype sharing.

A word on this clone: Antigen specificity is unknown.

This CDR3 comprises 12 residues. Trimming removed 6 bases from V and 6 bases from J, with 9 bases in between. Germline V gene sequence: CDR1 WNHNN, CDR2 SYGVQD (reference sequence). All donors qualified as healthy HIV-negative adults and had experienced no recent acute infections or vaccinations. The table came from immunoSEQ multiplex PCR; TCRdb's copy has only in-frame clones and leaves some out. The sample consists of around 1,100,000 clones, approximately 80% of them appearing once. Sequenced material: memory CD4+ T cells from PBMCs. As to subset: CD45RA-negative fraction. The chain carries TRBV10-1 and TRBJ2-1, with TRBD1 as a possible D gene (6 bases). This sequence originates from a man aged 18 to 35 in good health. Some clones in this sample may be carry-over from other donors' samples. DNA for the CDR3: TGCGCCAGCAGCCGGGACACCAATGAGCAGTTCTTC. This encodes CASSRDTNEQFF.